The TCR beta chain described here comes from a study of blood T cell repertoires in COVID-19. Study-wide background: From T cells, B-cell-depleted T cells, or PBMCs came the material, which was cDNA or gDNA.

The CDR3 loop spans 17 amino acids. Germline CDR1 and CDR2: KGHDR and SFDVKD. Trimming cost V 3 bases and J 4 bases; bases outside gene matches: 11. Assay used: immunoSEQ multiplex PCR; TCRdb lists only in-frame clones, some missing. Among about 200,000 clones listed, approximately 90% were seen once. The sample was peripheral blood. The receptor was derived from a man between 40 and 49 years old with active or convalescent COVID-19. The V call is TRBV24-1, the J call TRBJ1-5; 7 nucleotides agree with TRBD1. CDR3 protein: CATSDRYPDRENQPQHF. The CDR3 region has the DNA TGTGCCACCAGTGATCGATACCCCGACAGGGAGAATCAGCCCCAGCATTTT.